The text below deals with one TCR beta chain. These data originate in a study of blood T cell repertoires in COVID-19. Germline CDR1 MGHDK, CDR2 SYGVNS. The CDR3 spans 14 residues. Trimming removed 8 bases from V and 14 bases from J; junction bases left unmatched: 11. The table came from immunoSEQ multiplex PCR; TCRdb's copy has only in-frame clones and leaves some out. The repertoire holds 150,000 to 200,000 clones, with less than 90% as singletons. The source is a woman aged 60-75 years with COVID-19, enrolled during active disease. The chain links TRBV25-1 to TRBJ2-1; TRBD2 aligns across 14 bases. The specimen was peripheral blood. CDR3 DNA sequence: TGTGCCAGCGTGACCGGGACTAGCGGGGGCAGGGAGTTCTTC. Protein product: CASVTGTSGGREFF.